This T cell receptor beta chain is drawn from a study of early T cells in non-severe SARS-CoV-2 infection. Across the study: Chains were unpaired, as sequencing was done on bulk RNA from unsorted whole blood. Study-level findings and limits: Anti-spike CD8 specificities were favored by VDJdb matching, whose results missed private and CD4 specificities.

The CDR3 length is 14 residues. CDR1 and CDR2 (germline): MNHEY, SVGAGI. With V trimmed by 8 bases and J by 9 bases, 10 bases remained unmatched. A note on this clonotype: Its target is unknown.

Attachment of unique molecular identifiers was made to individual cDNA molecules. TCRdb re-derived calls from the 5' RACE reads in MiXCR, one entry per CDR3 protein. Among approximately 57,000 distinct CDR3 sequences listed, around an eighth were seen once. This receptor was taken from an adult who was a healthcare worker with PCR-confirmed SARS-CoV-2 infection or an uninfected control (not recorded which). The V gene is TRBV6-5, the J gene TRBJ1-6, with TRBD1 matching 7 bases. Specimen: whole blood. In nucleotides, the CDR3 is TGTGCCAGCGGCCAGACAGGGCTGAGTTCACCCCTCCACTTT. Translation: CASGQTGLSSPLHF.